The clone carrying this TCR beta chain appeared once. TCRdb used MiXCR to reprocess the PCR reads, holding one entry per CDR3 protein. The sample has about 76,000 distinct CDR3 sequences; under 65% are singletons. The source of the sample is a study of CDR3 diversity in severe acne. The ends lost 4 bases at V and 8 bases at J; junction bases unmatched: 4. Germline V lookup: CDR1 SGHRS, CDR2 YFSETQ. The CDR3 runs to 14 residues. This receptor was taken from a male donor in good health, without acne. What was sequenced was blood. This chain uses TRBV5-1 with TRBJ1-6, with 9 nucleotides matching TRBD1. The CDR3 coding sequence is TGCGCCAGCAGCGCCGGGACAGGGCATTCACCCCTCCACTTT. Translating gives CASSAGTGHSPLHF.